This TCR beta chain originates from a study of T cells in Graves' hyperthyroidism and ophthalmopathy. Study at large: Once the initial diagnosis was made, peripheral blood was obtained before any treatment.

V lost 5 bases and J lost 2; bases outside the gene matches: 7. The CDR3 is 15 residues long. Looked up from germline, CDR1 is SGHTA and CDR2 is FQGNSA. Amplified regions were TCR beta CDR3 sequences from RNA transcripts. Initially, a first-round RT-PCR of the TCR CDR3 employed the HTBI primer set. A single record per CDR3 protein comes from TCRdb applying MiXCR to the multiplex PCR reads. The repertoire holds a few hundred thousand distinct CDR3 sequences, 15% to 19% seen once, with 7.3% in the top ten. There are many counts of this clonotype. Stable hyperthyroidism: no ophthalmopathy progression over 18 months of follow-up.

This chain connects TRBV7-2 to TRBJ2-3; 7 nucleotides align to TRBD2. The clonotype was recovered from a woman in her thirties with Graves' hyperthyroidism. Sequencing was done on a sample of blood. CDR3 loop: CASSQTGTNTDTQYF. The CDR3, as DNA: TGTGCCAGCAGCCAAACCGGGACTAACACAGATACGCAGTATTTT.